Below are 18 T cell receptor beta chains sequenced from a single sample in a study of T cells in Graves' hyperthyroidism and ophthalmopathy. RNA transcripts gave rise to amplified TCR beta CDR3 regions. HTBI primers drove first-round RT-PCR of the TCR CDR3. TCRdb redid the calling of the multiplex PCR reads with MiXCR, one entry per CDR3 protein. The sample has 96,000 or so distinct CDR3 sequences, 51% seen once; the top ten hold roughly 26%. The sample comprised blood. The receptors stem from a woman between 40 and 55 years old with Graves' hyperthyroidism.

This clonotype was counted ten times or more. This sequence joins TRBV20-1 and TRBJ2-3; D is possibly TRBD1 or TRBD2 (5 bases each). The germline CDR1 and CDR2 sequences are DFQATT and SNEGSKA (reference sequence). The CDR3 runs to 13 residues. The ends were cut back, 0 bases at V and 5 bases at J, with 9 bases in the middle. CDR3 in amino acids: CSARDQRGDTQYF. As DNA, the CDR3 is TGCAGTGCTAGAGATCAGAGGGGAGATACGCAGTATTTT.

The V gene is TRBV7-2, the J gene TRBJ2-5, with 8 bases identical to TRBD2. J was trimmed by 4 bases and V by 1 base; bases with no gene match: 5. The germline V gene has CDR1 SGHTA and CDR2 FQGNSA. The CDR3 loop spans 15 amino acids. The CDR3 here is CASSLDSGGRETQYF. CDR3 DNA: TGTGCCAGCAGCTTAGATTCGGGAGGGAGAGAGACCCAGTACTTC.

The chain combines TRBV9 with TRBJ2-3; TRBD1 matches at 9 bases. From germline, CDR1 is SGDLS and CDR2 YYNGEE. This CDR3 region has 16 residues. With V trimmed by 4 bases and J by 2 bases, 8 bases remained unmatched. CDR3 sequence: CASSFTGTGYTDTQYF. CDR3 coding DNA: TGTGCCAGCAGCTTCACCGGGACAGGGTACACAGATACGCAGTATTTT.

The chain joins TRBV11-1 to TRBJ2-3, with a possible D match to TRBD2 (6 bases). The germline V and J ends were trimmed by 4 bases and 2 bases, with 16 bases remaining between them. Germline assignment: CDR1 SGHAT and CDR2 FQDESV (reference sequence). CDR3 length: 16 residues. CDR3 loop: CASSSEAGRTTDTQYF. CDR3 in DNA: TGTGCCAGCAGCTCCGAGGCGGGGAGAACCACAGATACGCAGTATTTT. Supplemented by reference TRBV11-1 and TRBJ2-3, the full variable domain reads EAEVAQSPRYKITEKSQAVAFWCDPISGHATLYWYRQILGQGPELLVQFQDESVVDDSQLPKDRFSAERLKGVDSTLKIQPAELGDSAMYLCASSSEAGRTTDTQYFGPGTRLTVL.

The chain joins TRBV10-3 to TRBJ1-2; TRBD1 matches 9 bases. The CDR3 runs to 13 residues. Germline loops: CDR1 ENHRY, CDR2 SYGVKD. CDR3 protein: CASRTGDPYGYTF. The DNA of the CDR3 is TGTGCTTCTCGGACAGGGGATCCCTATGGCTACACCTTC.

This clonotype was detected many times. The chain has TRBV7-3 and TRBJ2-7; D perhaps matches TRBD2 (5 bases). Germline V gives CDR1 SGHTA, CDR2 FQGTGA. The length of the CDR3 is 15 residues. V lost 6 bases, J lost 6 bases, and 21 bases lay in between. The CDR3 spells CASSYEQRWAGEQYF. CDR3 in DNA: TGTGCCAGCAGTTACGAACAGCGCTGGGCGGGCGAGCAGTACTTC.

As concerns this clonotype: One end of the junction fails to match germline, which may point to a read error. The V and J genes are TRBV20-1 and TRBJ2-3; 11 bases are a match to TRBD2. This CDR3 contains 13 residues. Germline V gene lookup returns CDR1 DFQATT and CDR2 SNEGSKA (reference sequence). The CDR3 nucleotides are TGCAGTGCTACTTCACTAGCGGGAGATCCGCAGTATTTT. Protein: CSATSLAGDPQYF.

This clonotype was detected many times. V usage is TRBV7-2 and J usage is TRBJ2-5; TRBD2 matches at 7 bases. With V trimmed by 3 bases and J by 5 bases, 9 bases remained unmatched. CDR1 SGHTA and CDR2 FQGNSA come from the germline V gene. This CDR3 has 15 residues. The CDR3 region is CASSLGGTLRETQYF. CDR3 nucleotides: TGTGCCAGCAGCTTGGGGGGGACCCTTCGGGAGACCCAGTACTTC.

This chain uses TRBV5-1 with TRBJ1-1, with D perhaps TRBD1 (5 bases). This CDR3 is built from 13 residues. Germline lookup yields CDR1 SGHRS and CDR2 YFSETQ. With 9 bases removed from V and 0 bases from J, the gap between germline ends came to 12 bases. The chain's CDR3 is CATQTDMNTEAFF. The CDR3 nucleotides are TGCGCCACCCAGACGGACATGAACACTGAAGCTTTCTTT. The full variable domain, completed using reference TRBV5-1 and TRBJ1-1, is KAGVTQTPRYLIKTRGQQVTLSCSPISGHRSVSWYQQTPGQGLQFLFEYFSETQRNKGNFPGRFSGRQFSNSRSEMNVSTLELGDSALYLCATQTDMNTEAFFGQGTRLTVV.

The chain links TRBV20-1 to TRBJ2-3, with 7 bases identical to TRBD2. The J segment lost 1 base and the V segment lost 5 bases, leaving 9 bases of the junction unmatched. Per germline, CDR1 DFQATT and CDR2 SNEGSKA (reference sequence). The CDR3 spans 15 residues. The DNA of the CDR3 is TGCAGTGCTTGCGGGGGAGGGCCGGGCACAGATACGCAGTATTTT. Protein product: CSACGGGPGTDTQYF.

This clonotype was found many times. The CDR3 loop reads CASSDGNSGANVLTF. DNA for the CDR3: TGTGCCAGCAGTGACGGGAACTCTGGGGCCAACGTCCTGACTTTC. V gene TRBV2 combines with J gene TRBJ2-6; tentative D call: TRBD2 (5 bases). Per germline, CDR1 SNHLY and CDR2 FYNNEI. Trimming took 3 bases from V and 0 from J, leaving 6 bases between them. CDR3 length equals 15 residues.

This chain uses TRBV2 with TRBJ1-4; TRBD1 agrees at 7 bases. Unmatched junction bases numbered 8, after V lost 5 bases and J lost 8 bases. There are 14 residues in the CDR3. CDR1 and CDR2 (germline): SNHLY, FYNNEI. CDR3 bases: TGTGCCAGCAGTTTGGCCACAGGGGTGGAAAAACTGTTTTTT. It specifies CASSLATGVEKLFF.

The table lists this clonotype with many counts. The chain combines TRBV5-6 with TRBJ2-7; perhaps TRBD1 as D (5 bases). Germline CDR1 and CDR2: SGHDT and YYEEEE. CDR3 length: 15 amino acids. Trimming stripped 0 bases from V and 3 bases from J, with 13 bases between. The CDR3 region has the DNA TGTGCCAGCAGCTTGGGCACAGGAAGATACTACGAGCAGTACTTC. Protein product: CASSLGTGRYYEQYF.

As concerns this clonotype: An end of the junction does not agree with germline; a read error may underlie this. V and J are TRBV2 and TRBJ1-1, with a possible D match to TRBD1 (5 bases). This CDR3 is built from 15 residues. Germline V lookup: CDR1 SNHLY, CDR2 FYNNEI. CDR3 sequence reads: CASSEGGYGITGAFF. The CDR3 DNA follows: TGTGCCAGCAGTGAGGGGGGTTACGGTATCACTGGAGCTTTCTTT.

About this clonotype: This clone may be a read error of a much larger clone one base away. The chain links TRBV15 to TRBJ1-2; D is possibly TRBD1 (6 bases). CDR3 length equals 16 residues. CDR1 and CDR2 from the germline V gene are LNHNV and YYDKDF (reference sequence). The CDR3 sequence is CATSREIGRGNYGHTF. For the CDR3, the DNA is TGTGCCACCAGCAGAGAAATTGGCAGGGGAAACTATGGCCACACCTTC.

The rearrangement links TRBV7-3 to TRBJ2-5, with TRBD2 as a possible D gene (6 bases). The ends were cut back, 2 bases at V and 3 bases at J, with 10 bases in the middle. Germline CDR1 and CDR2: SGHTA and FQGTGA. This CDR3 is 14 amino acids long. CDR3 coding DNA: TGTGCCAGCAGCTTAGGAGGGGCGGAAGAGACCCAGTACTTC. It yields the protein CASSLGGAEETQYF.

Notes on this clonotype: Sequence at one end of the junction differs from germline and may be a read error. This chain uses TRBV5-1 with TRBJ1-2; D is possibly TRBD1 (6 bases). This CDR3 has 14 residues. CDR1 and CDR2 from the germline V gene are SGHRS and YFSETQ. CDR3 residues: CASSTGIYGGGYIF. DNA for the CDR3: TGCGCCAGCAGCACCGGAATTTATGGGGGCGGCTACATTTTC.

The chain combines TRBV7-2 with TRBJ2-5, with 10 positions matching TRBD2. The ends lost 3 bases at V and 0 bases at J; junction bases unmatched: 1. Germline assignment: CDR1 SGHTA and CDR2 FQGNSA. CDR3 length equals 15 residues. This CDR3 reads CASSFTSGNQETQYF. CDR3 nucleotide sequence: TGTGCCAGCAGCTTCACTAGCGGGAACCAAGAGACCCAGTACTTC. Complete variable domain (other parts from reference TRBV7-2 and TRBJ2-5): GAGVSQSPSNKVTEKGKDVELRCDPISGHTALYWYRQSLGQGLEFLIYFQGNSAPDKSGLPSDRFSAERTGGSVSTLTIQRTQQEDSAVYLCASSFTSGNQETQYFGPGTRLLVL.